This T cell receptor beta chain was sequenced in a study of blood T cell repertoires in COVID-19. Study in general: Whether acute or convalescent, the COVID-19 samples came from the United States, Italy and Spain. The cDNA or gDNA used as material had been derived from T cells, B-cell-depleted T cells, or PBMCs.

Data came from immunoSEQ multiplex PCR; TCRdb stores just in-frame clones and leaves some out. The table includes approximately 84,000 clones, around 80% detected once. Germline V gives CDR1 SGHRS, CDR2 YFSETQ. V dropped 3 bases and J dropped 2 bases, with 2 bases sitting between them. The CDR3 runs 11 residues. Comments on this clone: Other DNA sequences in the same sample also yield this CDR3.

This chain uses TRBV5-1 with TRBJ2-5; no clear D gene. Sequencing was carried out using peripheral blood. This TCR was recovered from a woman older than 75 with acute or convalescent COVID-19. CDR3 residues: CASSSQETQYF. CDR3 in DNA: TGCGCCAGCAGCTCACAAGAGACCCAGTACTTC. The complete variable domain, with remaining parts taken from reference TRBV5-1 and TRBJ2-5, reads KAGVTQTPRYLIKTRGQQVTLSCSPISGHRSVSWYQQTPGQGLQFLFEYFSETQRNKGNFPGRFSGRQFSNSRSEMNVSTLELGDSALYLCASSSQETQYFGPGTRLLVL.